This T cell receptor beta chain was identified in a study of blood T cell repertoires in COVID-19. Germline CDR1 is SNHLY and CDR2 is FYNNEI. The CDR3 contains 16 residues. V dropped 2 bases and J dropped 0 bases, with 11 bases sitting between them. The table came from immunoSEQ multiplex PCR; TCRdb's copy has only in-frame clones and leaves some out. The table includes 350,000 to 450,000 clones, over 75% detected once. Input material: peripheral blood. V and J are TRBV2 and TRBJ2-1; maybe TRBD2 (6 bases). This TCR was sampled from a woman in her thirties or forties with COVID-19, enrolled during active disease. The CDR3 loop is CASSERRGTSYNEQFF. CDR3 DNA sequence: TGTGCCAGCAGTGAAAGGAGGGGAACCTCCTACAATGAGCAGTTCTTC.